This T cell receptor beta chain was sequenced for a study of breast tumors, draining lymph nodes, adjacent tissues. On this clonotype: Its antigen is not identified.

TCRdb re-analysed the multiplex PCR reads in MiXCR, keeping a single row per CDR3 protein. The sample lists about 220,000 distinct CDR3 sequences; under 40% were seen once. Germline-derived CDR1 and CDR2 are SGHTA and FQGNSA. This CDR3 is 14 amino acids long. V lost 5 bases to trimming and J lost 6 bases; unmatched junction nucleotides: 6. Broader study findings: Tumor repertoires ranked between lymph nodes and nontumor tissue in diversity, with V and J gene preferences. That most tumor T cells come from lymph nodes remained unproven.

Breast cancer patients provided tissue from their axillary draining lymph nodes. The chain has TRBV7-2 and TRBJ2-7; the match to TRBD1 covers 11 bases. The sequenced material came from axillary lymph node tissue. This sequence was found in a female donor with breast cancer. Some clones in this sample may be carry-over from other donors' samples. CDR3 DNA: TGTGCCAGCAGCCTCCGGGACAGGGGGGCCGAGCAGTACTTC. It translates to CASSLRDRGAEQYF.